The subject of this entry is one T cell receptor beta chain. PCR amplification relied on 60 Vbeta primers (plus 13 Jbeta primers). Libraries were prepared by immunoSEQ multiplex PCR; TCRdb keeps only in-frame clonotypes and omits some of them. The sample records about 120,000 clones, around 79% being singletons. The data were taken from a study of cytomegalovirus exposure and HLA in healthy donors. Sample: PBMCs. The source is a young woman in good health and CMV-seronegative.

CDR3 protein: CASSLSPREQQYF. In nucleotides, the CDR3 is TGTGCCAGCAGCTTAAGCCCACGGGAGCAGCAGTACTTC. V and J are TRBV13 and TRBJ2-7; possible D gene TRBD2, 6 bases. The CDR3 contains 13 residues. CDR1 and CDR2 (germline): PRHDT, FYEKMQ (reference sequence). Trimming removed 2 bases at V and 8 bases at J, with 13 bases between. The full variable domain, with the rest looked up from reference TRBV13 and TRBJ2-7, is AAGVIQSPRHLIKEKRETATLKCYPIPRHDTVYWYQQGPGQDPQFLISFYEKMQSDKGSIPDRFSAQQFSDYHSELNMSSLELGDSALYFCASSLSPREQQYFGPGTRLTVT.